This T cell receptor beta chain was recovered during a study of T cells after yellow fever vaccination. V was trimmed by 8 bases and J by 8 bases, leaving 15 bases between them. CDR3 size: 12 residues. Looked up from germline, CDR1 is ENHRY and CDR2 is SYGVKD. As for this clonotype: The antigen remains undetermined.

The study made its TCR cDNA through 5'RACE template switching. That step introduced a universal primer site along with UMIs. Using its own MiXCR run on the 5' RACE reads, TCRdb lists one record per CDR3 protein. Of around 340,000 distinct CDR3 sequences in the sample, approximately 12% were seen once. Study results and limitations: There was a possibility that FACS-sorted repertoires contained abundant clonotypes contaminating from the bulk population.

The material was CD4+ T cells sorted from PBMCs, obtained 15 days after the yellow fever booster vaccination. The receptor's source is a man younger than 35 who received the YFV17D yellow fever vaccine. The V call is TRBV10-3, the J call TRBJ1-2, with D tentatively TRBD1 (6 bases). CDR3 residues: CAIEGDGRGYTF. CDR3 coding DNA: TGTGCCATCGAGGGGGACGGACGGGGCTACACCTTC.